Detailed here is one TCR beta chain. Its antigen is not known. This sample was taken from a study of circulating and synovial CD4+ cells in juvenile arthritis. Whole-study findings and limits: Deeper sequencing increased measured overlap with synovial clonotypes. The pathogenic-like versus bulk T cell difference escaped Vbeta family analysis.

Generated by immunoSEQ multiplex PCR, the TCRdb table keeps only in-frame clones and is missing some. The sample has about 32,000 clones, around 93% seen once. The CDR3 sequence is 13 residues long. The J segment lost 4 bases and the V segment lost 7 bases, leaving 0 bases of the junction unmatched. CDR1 and CDR2 (germline): SGHRS, YFSETQ. The sample comprised CD4+ T cells from blood. The sequence was collected from a human donor with juvenile idiopathic arthritis. The rearrangement joins TRBV5-1 to TRBJ2-5, with TRBD2 matching 14 bases. The CDR3 spells CASGLAGGETQYF. The CDR3 region has the DNA TGCGCCAGCGGACTAGCGGGAGGAGAGACCCAGTACTTC.